This T cell receptor (beta chain) appears in the sequencing data of a study of early T cells in non-severe SARS-CoV-2 infection. This clonotype was detected ten times or more. TCRdb re-analysed the 5' RACE reads in MiXCR, keeping a single row per CDR3 protein. This sample has fewer than 35,000 distinct CDR3 sequences, with roughly 4.3% found just once. The TCR originated in an adult who was a healthcare worker with PCR-confirmed SARS-CoV-2 infection or an uninfected control (not recorded which). Specimen: whole blood.

CDR3 sequence reads: CASSQDAQVNTEAFF. The DNA of the CDR3 is TGCGCCAGCAGCCAAGACGCACAGGTGAACACTGAAGCTTTCTTT. This sequence joins TRBV4-3 and TRBJ1-1, with a weak D call TRBD1 (5 bases). Germline CDR1 is LGHNA and CDR2 is YSLEER. The CDR3 is made up of 15 amino acids. Trimming cost V 0 bases and J 0 bases, with 8 bases left between them.